Below, 6 T cell receptor beta chains from the same sample are listed, as sequenced in a study of CD8 T cells in Susac syndrome. Reverse transcription used roughly 0.45 to 1 ug RNA and random hexamers. TCRdb called the immunoSEQ multiplex PCR reads again in MiXCR, with one record for every CDR3 protein. The sample yields about 200,000 distinct CDR3 sequences, about 95% seen once. Sequenced: CD4+ T cells from PBMCs. The receptor set was obtained from a human donor with multiple sclerosis.

The V call is TRBV29-1, the J call TRBJ2-1; 11 bases match TRBD2. The CDR3 extends over 16 amino acids. Germline CDR1 reads SQVTM; CDR2 reads ANQGSEA. V dropped 3 bases and J dropped 2; count of bases not matched to a gene: 6. This CDR3 reads CSVEPLAGGPYNEQFF. CDR3 sequence (DNA): TGCAGCGTTGAGCCTTTAGCGGGGGGGCCCTACAATGAGCAGTTCTTC.

The genes are TRBV6-2 or TRBV6-3 and TRBJ2-7; maybe TRBD1 (5 bases). The CDR3 spans 15 residues. V lost 4 bases to trimming and J lost 0 bases, with 13 bases between them. The germline gives CDR1 MNHEY, CDR2 SVGEGT. The CDR3 region is CASSSPQENSYEQYF. The CDR3 DNA sequence: TGTGCCAGCAGTTCTCCACAGGAGAACTCCTACGAGCAGTACTTC.

CDR3 sequence reads: CASSVTGALDEEQFF. The CDR3 DNA reads as TGTGCCAGCAGCGTAACAGGGGCCCTAGATGAAGAGCAGTTCTTC. The chain employs TRBV5-4 and TRBJ2-1; TRBD1 agrees at 7 bases. Trimming cost V 4 bases and J 10 bases; bases outside gene matches: 14. Germline CDR1 reads SGHNT; CDR2 reads YYREEE (reference sequence). The CDR3 contains 15 residues.

The chain carries TRBV6-2 or TRBV6-3 and TRBJ1-6; D unclear. The ends were cut back, 2 bases at V and 9 bases at J, with 11 bases in the middle. Germline CDR1 MNHEY, CDR2 SVGEGT. The CDR3 is 14 amino acids. CDR3 loop: CASSYIGEGSPLHF. CDR3 DNA sequence: TGTGCCAGCAGTTACATCGGGGAGGGTTCACCCCTCCACTTT.

The rearrangement links TRBV2 to TRBJ1-5; D gene uncertain. CDR3 length equals 14 residues. The V gene lost 4 bases and the J gene lost 0 bases, with 7 bases spanning the gap. Germline V gene sequence: CDR1 SNHLY, CDR2 FYNNEI. The chain's CDR3 is CASSVLYSNQPQHF. CDR3 sequence (DNA): TGTGCCAGCAGTGTTTTGTATAGCAATCAGCCCCAGCATTTT.

The chain combines TRBV12-3 or TRBV12-4 with TRBJ2-6; D gene ambiguous. The CDR3 consists of 12 residues. Between the trimmed V and J ends, which lost 9 bases and 2 bases, there was a span of 5 bases. CDR3 DNA: TGTGCCAGTTCCCCTGGGGCCAACGTCCTGACTTTC. Protein: CASSPGANVLTF.